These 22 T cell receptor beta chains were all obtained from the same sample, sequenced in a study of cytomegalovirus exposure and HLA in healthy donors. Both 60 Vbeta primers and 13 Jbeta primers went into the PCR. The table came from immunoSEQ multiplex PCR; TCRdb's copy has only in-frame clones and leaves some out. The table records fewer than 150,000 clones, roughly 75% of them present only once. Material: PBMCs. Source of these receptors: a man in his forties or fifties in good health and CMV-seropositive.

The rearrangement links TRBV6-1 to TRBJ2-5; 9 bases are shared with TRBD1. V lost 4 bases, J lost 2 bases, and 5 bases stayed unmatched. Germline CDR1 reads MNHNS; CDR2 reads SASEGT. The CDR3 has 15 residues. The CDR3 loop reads CASSGRDRVQETQYF. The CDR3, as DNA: TGTGCCAGCAGTGGGCGGGACAGGGTACAAGAGACCCAGTACTTC.

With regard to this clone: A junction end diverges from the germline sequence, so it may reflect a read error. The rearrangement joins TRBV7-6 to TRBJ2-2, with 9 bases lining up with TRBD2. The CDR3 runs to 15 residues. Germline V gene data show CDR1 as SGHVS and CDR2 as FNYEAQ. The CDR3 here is CVSSLVSGSTGELFF. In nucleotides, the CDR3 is TGTGTCAGCAGCTTAGTTAGCGGGAGCACCGGGGAGCTGTTTTTT.

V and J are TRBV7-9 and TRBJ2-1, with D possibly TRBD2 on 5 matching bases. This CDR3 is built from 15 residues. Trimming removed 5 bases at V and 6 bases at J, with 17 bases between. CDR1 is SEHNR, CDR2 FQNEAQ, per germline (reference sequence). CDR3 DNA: TGTGCCAGCAGCCAGAGGGCCTCACTAAGCAATGAGCAGTTCTTC. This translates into CASSQRASLSNEQFF.

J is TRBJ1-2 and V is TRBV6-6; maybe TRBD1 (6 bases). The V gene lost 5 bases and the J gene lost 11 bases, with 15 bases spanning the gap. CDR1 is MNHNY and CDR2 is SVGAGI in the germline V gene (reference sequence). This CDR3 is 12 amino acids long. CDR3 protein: CASSTPAGDYTF. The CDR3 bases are TGTGCCAGCAGTACTCCCGCAGGGGATTACACCTTC.

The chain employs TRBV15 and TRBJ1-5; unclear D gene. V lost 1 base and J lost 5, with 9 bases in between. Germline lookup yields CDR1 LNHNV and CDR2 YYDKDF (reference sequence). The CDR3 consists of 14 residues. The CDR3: CATSRGEGHQPQHF. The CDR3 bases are TGTGCCACCAGCAGAGGAGAGGGCCATCAGCCCCAGCATTTT.

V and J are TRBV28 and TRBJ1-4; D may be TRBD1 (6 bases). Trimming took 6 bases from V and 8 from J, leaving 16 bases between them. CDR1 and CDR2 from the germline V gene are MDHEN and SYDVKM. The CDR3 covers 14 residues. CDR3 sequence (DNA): TGTGCCAGCAGAGTTTCCGGGACATTCGAAAAACTGTTTTTT. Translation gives CASRVSGTFEKLFF.

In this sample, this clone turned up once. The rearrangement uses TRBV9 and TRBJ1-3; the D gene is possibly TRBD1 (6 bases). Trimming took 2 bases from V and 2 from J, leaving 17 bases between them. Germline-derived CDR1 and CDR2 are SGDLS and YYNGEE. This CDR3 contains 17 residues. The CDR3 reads CASSVSSYREPGNTIYF. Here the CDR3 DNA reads TGTGCCAGCAGCGTCTCTTCTTACAGGGAACCTGGAAACACCATATATTTT.

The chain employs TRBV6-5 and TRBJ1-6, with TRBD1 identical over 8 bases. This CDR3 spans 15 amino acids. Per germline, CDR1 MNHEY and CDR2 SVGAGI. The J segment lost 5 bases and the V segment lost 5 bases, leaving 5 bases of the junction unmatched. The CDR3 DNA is TGTGCCAGCAGTATTGGGACAGGCCATAATTCACCCCTCCACTTT. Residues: CASSIGTGHNSPLHF.

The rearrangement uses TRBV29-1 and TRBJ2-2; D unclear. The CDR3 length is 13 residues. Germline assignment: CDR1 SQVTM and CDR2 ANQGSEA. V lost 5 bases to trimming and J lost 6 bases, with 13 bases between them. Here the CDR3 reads CSVSYGNAGELFF. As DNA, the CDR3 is TGCAGCGTTTCCTATGGTAACGCCGGGGAGCTGTTTTTT.

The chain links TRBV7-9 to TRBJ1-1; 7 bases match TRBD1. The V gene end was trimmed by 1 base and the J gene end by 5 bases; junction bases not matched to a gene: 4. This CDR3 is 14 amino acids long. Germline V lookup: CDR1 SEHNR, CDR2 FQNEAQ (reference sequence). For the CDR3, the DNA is TGTGCCAGCAGCTTAGTACAGGGGAGTACTGAAGCTTTCTTT. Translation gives CASSLVQGSTEAFF.

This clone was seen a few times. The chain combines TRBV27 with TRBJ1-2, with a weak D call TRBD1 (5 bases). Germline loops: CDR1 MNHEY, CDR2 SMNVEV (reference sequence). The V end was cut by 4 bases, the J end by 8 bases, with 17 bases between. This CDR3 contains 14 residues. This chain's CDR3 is CASSSAGQGKGYTF. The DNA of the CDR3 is TGTGCCAGCAGTTCCGCCGGCCAGGGTAAAGGCTACACCTTC.

CDR3 DNA: TGTGCCAGTAGTATAGCGACAGGGCCCAAAAACATTCAGTACTTC. It codes for CASSIATGPKNIQYF. The chain links TRBV19 to TRBJ2-4; TRBD1 matches 7 bases. The CDR3 runs 15 residues. Germline V CDR1 and CDR2: LNHDA, SQIVND (reference sequence). V shed 1 base and J 2 bases; nucleotides not matched to a gene: 2.

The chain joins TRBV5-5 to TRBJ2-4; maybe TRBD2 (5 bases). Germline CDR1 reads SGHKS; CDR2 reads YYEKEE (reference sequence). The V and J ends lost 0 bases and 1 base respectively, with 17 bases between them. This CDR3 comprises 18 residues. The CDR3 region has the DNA TGTGCCAGCAGCTTGGGTTCGTTGTGGGAGAGGGCCAAAAACATTCAGTACTTC. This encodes CASSLGSLWERAKNIQYF.

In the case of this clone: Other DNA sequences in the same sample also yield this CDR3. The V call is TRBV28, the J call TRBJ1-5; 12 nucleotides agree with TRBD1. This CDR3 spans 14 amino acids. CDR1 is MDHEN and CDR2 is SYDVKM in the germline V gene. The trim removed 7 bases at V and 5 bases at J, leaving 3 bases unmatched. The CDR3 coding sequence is TGTGCCAGCACAAGGGACAGGGGGCATCAGCCCCAGCATTTT. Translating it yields CASTRDRGHQPQHF.

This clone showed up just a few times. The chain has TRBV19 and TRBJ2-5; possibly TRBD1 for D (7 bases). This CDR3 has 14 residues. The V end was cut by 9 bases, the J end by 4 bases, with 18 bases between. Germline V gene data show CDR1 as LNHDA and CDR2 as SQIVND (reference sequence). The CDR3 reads CASGGTGAGETQYF. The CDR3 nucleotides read TGTGCCAGCGGGGGAACAGGGGCTGGAGAGACCCAGTACTTC.

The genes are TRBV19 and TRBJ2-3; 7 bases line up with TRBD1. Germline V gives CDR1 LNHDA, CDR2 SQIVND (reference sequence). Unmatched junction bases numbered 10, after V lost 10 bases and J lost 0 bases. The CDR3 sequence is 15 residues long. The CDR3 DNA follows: TGTGCCACTCGAGGCCGGGACAGAAGCACAGATACGCAGTATTTT. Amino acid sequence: CATRGRDRSTDTQYF.

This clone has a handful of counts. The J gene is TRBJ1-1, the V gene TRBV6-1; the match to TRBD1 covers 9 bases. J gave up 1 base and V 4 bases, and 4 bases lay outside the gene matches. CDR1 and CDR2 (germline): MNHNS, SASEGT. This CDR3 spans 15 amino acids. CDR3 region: CASSAQQGANTEAFF. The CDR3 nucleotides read TGTGCCAGCAGTGCACAACAGGGGGCGAACACTGAAGCTTTCTTT.

CDR3 in amino acids: CASSPQGSTGELFF. CDR3 DNA: TGTGCCAGCAGTCCCCAGGGATCGACCGGGGAGCTGTTTTTT. The V and J genes are TRBV6-4 and TRBJ2-2, with D possibly being TRBD1 (5 bases). V shed 5 bases and J shed 5 bases, with 12 bases lying between them. CDR3 size: 14 residues. Per germline, CDR1 MRHNA and CDR2 SNTAGT.

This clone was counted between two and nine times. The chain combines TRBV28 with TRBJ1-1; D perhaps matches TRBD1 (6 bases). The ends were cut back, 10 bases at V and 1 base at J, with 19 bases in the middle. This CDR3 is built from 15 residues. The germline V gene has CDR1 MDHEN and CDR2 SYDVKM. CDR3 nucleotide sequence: TGTGCCATCTCAGGGGAGGGCGCGGGGAACACTGAAGCTTTCTTT. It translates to CAISGEGAGNTEAFF.

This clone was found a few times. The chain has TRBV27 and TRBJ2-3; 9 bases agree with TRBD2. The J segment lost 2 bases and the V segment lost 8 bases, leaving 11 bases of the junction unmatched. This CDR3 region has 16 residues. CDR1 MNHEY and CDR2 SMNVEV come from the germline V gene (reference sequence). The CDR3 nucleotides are TGTGCCAGCCGGGGGAGGCTAGCGGGACACACAGATACGCAGTATTTT. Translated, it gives CASRGRLAGHTDTQYF.

The CDR3: CASRRTDSSPLHF. CDR3 coding DNA: TGTGCCAGCAGGAGGACAGACTCTTCACCCCTCCACTTT. The J gene is TRBJ1-6, the V gene TRBV6-5; tentatively, D is TRBD1 (6 bases). With 6 bases removed from V and 9 bases from J, the gap between germline ends came to 12 bases. The CDR3 sequence is 13 residues long. Germline V gene sequence: CDR1 MNHEY, CDR2 SVGAGI.

In DNA, the CDR3 is TGTGCCAGCAGTTTACAGGGAAATCAGCCCCAGCATTTT. Its translation is CASSLQGNQPQHF. The chain is built from TRBV7-8 and TRBJ1-5, with D tentatively TRBD1 (6 bases). V lost 6 bases, J lost 4 bases, and 10 bases lay in between. Germline CDR1 is SGHVS and CDR2 is FQNEAQ. This CDR3 spans 13 amino acids.